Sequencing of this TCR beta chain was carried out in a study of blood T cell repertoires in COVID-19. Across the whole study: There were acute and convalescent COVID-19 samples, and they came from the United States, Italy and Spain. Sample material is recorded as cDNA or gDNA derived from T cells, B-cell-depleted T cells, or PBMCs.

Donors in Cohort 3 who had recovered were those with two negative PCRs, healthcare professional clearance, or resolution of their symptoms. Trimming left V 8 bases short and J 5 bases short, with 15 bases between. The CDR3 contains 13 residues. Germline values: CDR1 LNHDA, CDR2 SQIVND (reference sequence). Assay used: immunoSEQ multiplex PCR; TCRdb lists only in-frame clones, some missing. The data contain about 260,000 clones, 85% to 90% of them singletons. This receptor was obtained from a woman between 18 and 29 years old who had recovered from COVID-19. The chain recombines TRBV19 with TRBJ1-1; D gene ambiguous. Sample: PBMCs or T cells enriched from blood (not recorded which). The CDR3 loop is CASGGKGSTEAFF. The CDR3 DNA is TGTGCCAGTGGAGGGAAAGGTTCGACTGAAGCTTTCTTT.